This is a list of T cell receptor beta chains from one sample in a study of long-term antiretroviral therapy in people with HIV. Clones were sequenced by immunoSEQ multiplex PCR, and TCRdb holds only the in-frame ones, with some missing. This sample has 17,000 or so clones; roughly 91% occur once, and the top ten carry about 8.9%. The sequencing here drew on unsorted PBMCs, taken 0.3 years after starting antiretroviral therapy. These receptors were taken from a man aged 60 to 69 with HIV. Each CDR3 is given with its conserved first and last residue. A D gene is named only where the DNA matches it firmly. Size is stated for part of the rows, as once, few or many counts, or as a class when the clone is expanded.

V gene	D gene	J gene	clone size	CDR3 protein	CDR3 DNA
TRBV9	.	TRBJ2-3	.	CASSSQGTDTQYF	TGTGCCAGCAGCTCCCAAGGCACAGATACGCAGTATTTT
TRBV13	.	TRBJ2-5	.	CASSLVGSGYQETQYF	TGTGCCAGCAGCTTAGTAGGTAGCGGCTACCAAGAGACCCAGTACTTC
TRBV7-2	.	TRBJ2-3	.	CASSLGGLNTQYF	TGTGCCAGCAGCTTAGGTGGGCTTAATACGCAGTATTTT
TRBV9	.	TRBJ2-1	.	CASSHSGGASYNEQFF	TGTGCCAGCAGCCATTCTGGCGGGGCGTCCTACAATGAGCAGTTCTTC
TRBV27	TRBD1	TRBJ2-5	.	CASSSLGTVQETQYF	TGTGCCAGCAGTAGCCTCGGGACAGTCCAAGAGACCCAGTACTTC
TRBV5-5	.	TRBJ1-3	.	CASSIYRAINTIYF	TGTGCCAGCAGCATTTACAGGGCAATCAACACCATATATTTT
TRBV29-1	.	TRBJ2-5	.	CSVDPIGQETQYF	TGCAGCGTTGACCCTATAGGCCAAGAGACCCAGTACTTC
TRBV21-1	.	TRBJ2-3	.	CASSKGTMRKGGDTQYF	TGTGCCAGCAGCAAAGGGACTATGCGGAAGGGGGGAGATACGCAGTATTTT
TRBV7-3	TRBD2	TRBJ2-2	.	CASSLGTSGPTGELFF	TGTGCCAGCAGCTTAGGGACTAGCGGGCCCACCGGGGAGCTGTTTTTT
TRBV18	TRBD2	TRBJ2-5	.	CASSGGLAGEETQYF	TGTGCCAGCTCAGGGGGACTAGCGGGAGAAGAGACCCAGTACTTC
TRBV2	TRBD1	TRBJ2-7	.	CASLRPGTDSYEQYF	TGTGCCAGCTTGCGCCCCGGGACAGACTCCTACGAGCAGTACTTC
TRBV28	.	TRBJ1-2	.	CASRGQSVYNYGYTF	TGTGCCAGCAGAGGGCAGAGCGTTTATAACTATGGCTACACCTTC
TRBV6-6	.	TRBJ1-4	.	CASCDRNSEKLFF	TGTGCCAGCTGCGACAGGAACTCAGAAAAACTGTTTTTT
TRBV7-3	TRBD2	TRBJ2-7	few	CASSFGLAGPYEQYF	TGTGCCAGCAGCTTCGGACTAGCGGGACCCTACGAGCAGTACTTC
TRBV5-1	TRBD2	TRBJ2-7	.	CASSSLAGGATEQYF	TGCGCCAGCAGCTCACTAGCGGGAGGGGCGACCGAGCAGTACTTC
TRBV10-1	.	TRBJ1-1	.	CASSLTRNTEAFF	TGCGCCAGCAGCCTCACAAGGAACACTGAAGCTTTCTTT
TRBV5-1	.	TRBJ2-7	.	CASSLSPGDLEQYF	TGCGCCAGCAGCCTCTCTCCAGGGGATCTCGAGCAGTACTTC
TRBV6-5	.	TRBJ2-7	.	CASSRDGDDEQYF	TGTGCCAGCAGCCGGGACGGGGACGACGAGCAGTACTTC
TRBV30	TRBD1	TRBJ1-3	.	CAWSDGTASGNTIYF	TGTGCCTGGAGTGACGGGACAGCCTCTGGAAACACCATATATTTT
TRBV28	TRBD1	TRBJ2-3	.	CASSSNRGSSTDTQYF	TGTGCCAGCAGTTCTAACAGGGGGTCTAGCACAGATACGCAGTATTTT
TRBV28	.	TRBJ1-2	.	CASGSGYYGYTF	TGTGCCAGCGGATCAGGGTACTATGGCTACACCTTC
TRBV7-3	TRBD1	TRBJ2-5	.	CASSLRDRGPEETQYF	TGTGCCAGCAGCTTGCGCGACAGGGGGCCCGAAGAGACCCAGTACTTC
TRBV28	.	TRBJ2-3	.	CASSTRNPTRDRSSIAQYF	TGTGCCAGCAGCACCCGAAATCCCACCCGGGATCGGTCATCCATTGCGCAGTATTTT
TRBV18	TRBD1	TRBJ1-2	.	CASSPTGAVYGYTF	TGTGCCAGCTCACCAACAGGGGCGGTCTATGGCTACACCTTC
TRBV19	TRBD1	TRBJ1-4	.	CASSLRTGFEKLFF	TGTGCCAGTAGTCTACGGACAGGGTTTGAAAAACTGTTTTTT
TRBV9	TRBD1	TRBJ2-5	.	CASSVATGGSGLTQYF	TGTGCCAGCAGCGTAGCTACAGGGGGGTCCGGCTTGACCCAGTACTTC
TRBV9	.	TRBJ1-1	.	CASSVGAGGQTEAFF	TGTGCCAGCAGCGTAGGGGCGGGGGGCCAAACTGAAGCTTTCTTT
TRBV11-2	.	TRBJ2-7	.	CASSLSAPYEQYF	TGTGCCAGCAGCTTATCCGCTCCCTACGAGCAGTACTTC
TRBV7-3	.	TRBJ2-3	.	CASSLGSGSTDTQYF	TGTGCCAGCAGCTTAGGTAGCGGTAGCACAGATACGCAGTATTTT
TRBV5-4	TRBD2	TRBJ2-5	.	CASSSRGLAGGRGETQYF	TGTGCCAGCAGCTCGCGAGGGTTAGCGGGGGGCCGAGGGGAGACCCAGTACTTC
TRBV9	TRBD1	TRBJ1-1	.	CASSGGQVNTEAFF	TGTGCCAGCAGCGGGGGACAGGTGAACACTGAAGCTTTCTTT
TRBV18	.	TRBJ2-7	.	CASSVTTASHDYEQYF	TGTGCCAGCTCCGTAACCACGGCAAGTCACGACTACGAGCAGTACTTC
TRBV19	.	TRBJ1-2	.	CASTPTGIPRGYGYTF	TGTGCCAGTACCCCGACAGGTATCCCCAGGGGCTATGGCTACACCTTC
TRBV10-3	.	TRBJ2-5	.	CAISEGAGRETQYF	TGTGCCATCAGTGAGGGGGCAGGGAGGGAGACCCAGTACTTC
TRBV6-5	.	TRBJ1-4	.	CATMPRGINEKLFF	TGTGCCACCATGCCAAGGGGAATTAATGAAAAACTGTTTTTT
TRBV7-3	TRBD2	TRBJ2-1	.	CASSSTSGTRFF	TGTGCCAGCAGCTCGACTAGCGGGACTAGGTTCTTC